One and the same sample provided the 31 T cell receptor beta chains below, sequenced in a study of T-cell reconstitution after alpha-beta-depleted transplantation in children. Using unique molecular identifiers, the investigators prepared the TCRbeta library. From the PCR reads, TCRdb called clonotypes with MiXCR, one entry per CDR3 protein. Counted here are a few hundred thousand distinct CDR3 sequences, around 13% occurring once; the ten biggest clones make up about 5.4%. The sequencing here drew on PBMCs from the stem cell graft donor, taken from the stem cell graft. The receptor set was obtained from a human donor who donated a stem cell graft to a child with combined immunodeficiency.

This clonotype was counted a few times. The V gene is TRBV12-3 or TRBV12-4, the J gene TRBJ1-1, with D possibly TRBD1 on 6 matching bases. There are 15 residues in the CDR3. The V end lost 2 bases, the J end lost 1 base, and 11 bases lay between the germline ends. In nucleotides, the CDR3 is TGTGCCAGCAGTTTATTCGGAGGGGGGAACACTGAAGCTTTCTTT. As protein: CASSLFGGGNTEAFF.

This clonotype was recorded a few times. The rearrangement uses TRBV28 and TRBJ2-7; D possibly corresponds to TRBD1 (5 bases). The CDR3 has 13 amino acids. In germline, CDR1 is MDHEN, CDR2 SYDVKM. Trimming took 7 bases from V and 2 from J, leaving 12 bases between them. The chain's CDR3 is CASKVRQTYEQYF. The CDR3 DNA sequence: TGTGCCAGCAAGGTACGACAGACCTACGAGCAGTACTTC.

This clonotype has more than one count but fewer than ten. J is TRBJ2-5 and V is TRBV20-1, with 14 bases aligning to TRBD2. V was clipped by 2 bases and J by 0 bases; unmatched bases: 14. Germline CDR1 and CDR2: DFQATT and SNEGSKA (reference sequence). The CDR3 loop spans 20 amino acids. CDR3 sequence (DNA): TGCAGTGCTAGATCTCCGGGACTAGCGGGAGACCTCCTGTACCAAGAGACCCAGTACTTC. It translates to CSARSPGLAGDLLYQETQYF.

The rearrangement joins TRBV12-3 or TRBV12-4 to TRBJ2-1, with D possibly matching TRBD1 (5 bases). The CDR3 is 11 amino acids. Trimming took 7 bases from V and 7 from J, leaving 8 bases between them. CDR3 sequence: CASNKGNEQFF. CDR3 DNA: TGTGCCAGCAACAAGGGGAATGAGCAGTTCTTC.

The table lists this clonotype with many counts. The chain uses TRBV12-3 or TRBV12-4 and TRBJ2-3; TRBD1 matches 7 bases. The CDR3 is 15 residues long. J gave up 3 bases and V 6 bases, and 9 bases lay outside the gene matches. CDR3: CASRFTGDLTDTQYF. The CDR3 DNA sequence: TGTGCCAGCAGATTTACAGGGGATTTAACAGATACGCAGTATTTT.

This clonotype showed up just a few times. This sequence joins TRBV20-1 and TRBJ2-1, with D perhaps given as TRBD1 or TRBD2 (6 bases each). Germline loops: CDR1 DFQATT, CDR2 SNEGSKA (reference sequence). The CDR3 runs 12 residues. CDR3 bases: TGCAGCCCCCGGGGGCCTGCTTCCGAGCAGTTCTTC. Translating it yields CSPRGPASEQFF.

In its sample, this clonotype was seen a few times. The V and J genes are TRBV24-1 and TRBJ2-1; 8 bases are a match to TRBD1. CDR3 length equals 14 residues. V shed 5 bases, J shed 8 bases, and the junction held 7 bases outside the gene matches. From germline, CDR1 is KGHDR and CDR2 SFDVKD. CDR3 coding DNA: TGTGCCACCAGTGCCACGACAGGGGACCATGAGCAGTTCTTC. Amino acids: CATSATTGDHEQFF.

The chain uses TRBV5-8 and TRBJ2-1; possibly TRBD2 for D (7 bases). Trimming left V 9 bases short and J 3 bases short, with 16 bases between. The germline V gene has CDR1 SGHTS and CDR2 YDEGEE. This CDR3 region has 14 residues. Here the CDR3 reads CAMGGGLFYNEQFF. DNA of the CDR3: TGTGCCATGGGGGGGGGGCTTTTCTACAATGAGCAGTTCTTC.

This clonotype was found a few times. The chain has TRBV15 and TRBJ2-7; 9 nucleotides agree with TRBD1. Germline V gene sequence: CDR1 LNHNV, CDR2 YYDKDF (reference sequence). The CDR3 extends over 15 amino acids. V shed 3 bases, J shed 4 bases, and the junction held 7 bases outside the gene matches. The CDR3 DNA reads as TGTGCCACCAGCAGGCTCGGCGACAGGGGGTACGAGCAGTACTTC. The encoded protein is CATSRLGDRGYEQYF.

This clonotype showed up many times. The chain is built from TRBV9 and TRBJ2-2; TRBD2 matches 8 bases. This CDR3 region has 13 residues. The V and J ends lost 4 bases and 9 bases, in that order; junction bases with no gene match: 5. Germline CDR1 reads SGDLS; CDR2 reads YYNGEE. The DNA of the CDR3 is TGTGCCAGCAGCCTGTTAGCGGGGCGGGAGCTGTTTTTT. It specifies CASSLLAGRELFF.

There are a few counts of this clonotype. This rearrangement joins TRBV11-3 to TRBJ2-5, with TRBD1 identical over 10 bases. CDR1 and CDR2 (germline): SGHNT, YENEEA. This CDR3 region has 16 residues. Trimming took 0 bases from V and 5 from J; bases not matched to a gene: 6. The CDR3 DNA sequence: TGTGCCAGCAGCTTAGAGACAGGGGGCGCGAGGGAGACCCAGTACTTC. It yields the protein CASSLETGGARETQYF.

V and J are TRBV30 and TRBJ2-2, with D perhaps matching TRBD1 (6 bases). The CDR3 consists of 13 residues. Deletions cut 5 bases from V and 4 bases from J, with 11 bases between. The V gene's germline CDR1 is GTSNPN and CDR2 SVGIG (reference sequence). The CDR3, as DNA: TGTGCCTGGTCCACAGGGTTCACCGGGGAGCTGTTTTTT. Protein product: CAWSTGFTGELFF.

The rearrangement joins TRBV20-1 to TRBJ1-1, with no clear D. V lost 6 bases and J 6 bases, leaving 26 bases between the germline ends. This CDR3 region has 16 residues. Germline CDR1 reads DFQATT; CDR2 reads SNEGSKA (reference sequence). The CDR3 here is CSAKLGEVNRGAEAFF. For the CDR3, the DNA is TGCAGTGCCAAGCTAGGAGAGGTCAATAGAGGCGCTGAAGCTTTCTTT.

The CDR3 DNA reads as TGTGCCATCAGCCCCCTGGTTAGCGGGAGCGCCATTGGGAATGAGCAGTTCTTC. Translating it yields CAISPLVSGSAIGNEQFF. V gene TRBV10-3 combines with J gene TRBJ2-1, with 9 bases lining up with TRBD2. V gave up 6 bases and J gave up 7 bases; unmatched junction bases: 19. The length of the CDR3 is 18 residues. CDR1 is ENHRY, CDR2 SYGVKD, per germline.

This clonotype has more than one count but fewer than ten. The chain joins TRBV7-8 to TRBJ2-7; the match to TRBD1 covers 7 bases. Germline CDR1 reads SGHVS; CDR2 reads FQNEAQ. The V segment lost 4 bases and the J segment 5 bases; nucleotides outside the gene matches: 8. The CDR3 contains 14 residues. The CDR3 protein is CASSYIGQVDEQYF. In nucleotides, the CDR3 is TGTGCCAGCAGCTATATAGGACAGGTCGACGAGCAGTACTTC.

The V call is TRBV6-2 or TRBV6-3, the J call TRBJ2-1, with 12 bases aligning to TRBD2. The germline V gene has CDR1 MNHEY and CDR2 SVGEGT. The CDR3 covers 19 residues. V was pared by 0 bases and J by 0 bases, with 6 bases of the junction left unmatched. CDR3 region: CASSYSALAGGSSYNEQFF. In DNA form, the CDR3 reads TGTGCCAGCAGTTACTCTGCGCTAGCGGGAGGGAGCTCCTACAATGAGCAGTTCTTC.

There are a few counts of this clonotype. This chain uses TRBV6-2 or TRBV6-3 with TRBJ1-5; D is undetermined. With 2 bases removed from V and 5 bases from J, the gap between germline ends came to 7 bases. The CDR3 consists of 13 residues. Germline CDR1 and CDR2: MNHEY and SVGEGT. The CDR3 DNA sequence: TGTGCCAGCAGTTACGCTGGACATCAGCCCCAGCATTTT. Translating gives CASSYAGHQPQHF.

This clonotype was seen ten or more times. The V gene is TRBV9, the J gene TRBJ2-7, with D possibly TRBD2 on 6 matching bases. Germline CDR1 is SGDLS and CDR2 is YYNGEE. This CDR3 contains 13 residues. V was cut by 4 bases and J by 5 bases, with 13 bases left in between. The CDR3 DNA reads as TGTGCCAGCAGCTCCTCGACTAGTGACGAGCAGTACTTC. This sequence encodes CASSSSTSDEQYF.

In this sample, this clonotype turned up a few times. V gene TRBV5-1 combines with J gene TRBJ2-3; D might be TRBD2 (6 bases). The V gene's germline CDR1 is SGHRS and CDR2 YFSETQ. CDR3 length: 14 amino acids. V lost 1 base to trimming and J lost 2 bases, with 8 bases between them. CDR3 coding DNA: TGCGCCAGCAGCTTGATAGCGGCCACAGATACGCAGTATTTT. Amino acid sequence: CASSLIAATDTQYF.

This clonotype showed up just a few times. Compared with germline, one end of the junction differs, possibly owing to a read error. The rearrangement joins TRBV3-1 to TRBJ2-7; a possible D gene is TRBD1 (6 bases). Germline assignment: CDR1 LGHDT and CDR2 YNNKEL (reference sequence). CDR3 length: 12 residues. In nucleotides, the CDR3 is TGTGCCAGCAGCCAAGAACCCCACAGGGTTAACTTC. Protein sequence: CASSQEPHRVNF.

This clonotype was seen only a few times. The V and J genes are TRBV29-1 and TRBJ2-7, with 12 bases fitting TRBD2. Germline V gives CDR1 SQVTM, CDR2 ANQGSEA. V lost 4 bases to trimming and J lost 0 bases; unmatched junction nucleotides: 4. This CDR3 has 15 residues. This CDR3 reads CSVGGTSGPSYEQYF. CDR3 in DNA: TGCAGCGTTGGGGGGACTAGCGGGCCCTCCTACGAGCAGTACTTC.

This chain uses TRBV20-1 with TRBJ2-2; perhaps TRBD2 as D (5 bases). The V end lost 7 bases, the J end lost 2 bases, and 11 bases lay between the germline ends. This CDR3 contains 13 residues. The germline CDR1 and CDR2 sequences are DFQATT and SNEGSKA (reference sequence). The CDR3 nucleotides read TGCAGTGTTCGCGGGTTAAACACCGGGGAGCTGTTTTTT. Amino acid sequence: CSVRGLNTGELFF.

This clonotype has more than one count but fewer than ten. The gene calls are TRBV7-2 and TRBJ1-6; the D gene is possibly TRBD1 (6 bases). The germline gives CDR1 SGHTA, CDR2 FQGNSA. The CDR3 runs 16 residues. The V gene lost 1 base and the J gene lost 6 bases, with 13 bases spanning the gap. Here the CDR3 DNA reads TGTGCCAGCAGCTTAGTTCCGGACAGCGTTAATTCACCCCTCCACTTT. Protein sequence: CASSLVPDSVNSPLHF. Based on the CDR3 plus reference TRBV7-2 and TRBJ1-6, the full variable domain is GAGVSQSPSNKVTEKGKDVELRCDPISGHTALYWYRQSLGQGLEFLIYFQGNSAPDKSGLPSDRFSAERTGGSVSTLTIQRTQQEDSAVYLCASSLVPDSVNSPLHFGNGTRLTVT.

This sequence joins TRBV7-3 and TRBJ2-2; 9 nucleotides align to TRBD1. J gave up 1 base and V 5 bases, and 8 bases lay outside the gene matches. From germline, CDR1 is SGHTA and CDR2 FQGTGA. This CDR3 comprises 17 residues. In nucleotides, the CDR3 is TGTGCCAGCAGCCACTGGGGACAGGGTCAGAACACCGGGGAGCTGTTTTTT. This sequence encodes CASSHWGQGQNTGELFF. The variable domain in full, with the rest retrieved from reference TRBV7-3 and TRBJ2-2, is GAGVSQTPSNKVTEKGKYVELRCDPISGHTALYWYRQSLGQGPEFLIYFQGTGAADDSGLPNDRFFAVRPEGSVSTLKIQRTERGDSAVYLCASSHWGQGQNTGELFFGEGSRLTVL.

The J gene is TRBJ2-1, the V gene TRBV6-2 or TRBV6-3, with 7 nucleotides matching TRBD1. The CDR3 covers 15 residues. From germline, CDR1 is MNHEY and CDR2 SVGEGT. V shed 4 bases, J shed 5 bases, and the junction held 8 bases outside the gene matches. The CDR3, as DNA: TGTGCCAGCAGTTCTGAGGGGGCGCAACACAATGAGCAGTTCTTC. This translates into CASSSEGAQHNEQFF.

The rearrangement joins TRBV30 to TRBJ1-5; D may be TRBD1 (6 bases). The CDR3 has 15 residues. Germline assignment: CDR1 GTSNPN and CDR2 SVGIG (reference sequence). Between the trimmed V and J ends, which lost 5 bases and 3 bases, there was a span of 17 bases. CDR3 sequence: CAWGEGGLINQPQHF. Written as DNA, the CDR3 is TGTGCCTGGGGGGAAGGGGGGCTAATCAATCAGCCCCAGCATTTT.

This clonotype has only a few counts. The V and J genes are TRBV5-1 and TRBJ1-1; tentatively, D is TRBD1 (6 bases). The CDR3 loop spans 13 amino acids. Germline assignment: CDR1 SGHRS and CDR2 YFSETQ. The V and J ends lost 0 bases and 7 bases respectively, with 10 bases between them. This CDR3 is CASSLDRANEAFF. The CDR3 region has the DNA TGCGCCAGCAGCTTGGACAGGGCGAATGAAGCTTTCTTT. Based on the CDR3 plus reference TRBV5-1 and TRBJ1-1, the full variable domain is KAGVTQTPRYLIKTRGQQVTLSCSPISGHRSVSWYQQTPGQGLQFLFEYFSETQRNKGNFPGRFSGRQFSNSRSEMNVSTLELGDSALYLCASSLDRANEAFFGQGTRLTVV.

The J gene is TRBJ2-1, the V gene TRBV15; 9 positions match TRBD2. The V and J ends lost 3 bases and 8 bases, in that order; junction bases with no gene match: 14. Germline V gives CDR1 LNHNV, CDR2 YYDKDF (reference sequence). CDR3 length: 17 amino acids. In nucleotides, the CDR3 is TGTGCCACCAGCAGTTGGTCCGGGCTAGCGGGGAGAGATGAGCAGTTCTTC. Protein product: CATSSWSGLAGRDEQFF.

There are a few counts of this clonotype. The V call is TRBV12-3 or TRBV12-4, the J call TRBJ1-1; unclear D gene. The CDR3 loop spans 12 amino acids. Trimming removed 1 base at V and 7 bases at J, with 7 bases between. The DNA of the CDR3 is TGTGCCAGCAGTTTAGGGAGAATTGAAGCTTTCTTT. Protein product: CASSLGRIEAFF.

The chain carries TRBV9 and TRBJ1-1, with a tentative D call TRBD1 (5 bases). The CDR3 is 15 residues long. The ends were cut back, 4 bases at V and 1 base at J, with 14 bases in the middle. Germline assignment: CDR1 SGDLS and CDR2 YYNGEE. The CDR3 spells CASSPGHVTNTEAFF. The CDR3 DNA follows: TGTGCCAGCAGCCCCGGACACGTTACGAACACTGAAGCTTTCTTT.

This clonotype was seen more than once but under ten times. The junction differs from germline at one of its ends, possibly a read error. The CDR3 here is CASSYSGAYEQYF. CDR3 nucleotides: TGTGCCAGCAGTTACTCGGGGGCTTACGAACAGTACTTC. V gene TRBV6-5 combines with J gene TRBJ2-7; D perhaps matches TRBD1 (6 bases). Germline V lookup: CDR1 MNHEY, CDR2 SVGAGI. The CDR3 length is 13 residues.